The 23 T cell receptor beta chains listed next were all sequenced from one sample in a study of T cells in women clearing cervical HPV infection. Only in-frame clones appear in the TCRdb table, and some are missing; sequencing was by immunoSEQ multiplex PCR. Across fewer than 35,000 clones, the top ten clones capture approximately 7.5% of the sample. The sample comprised blood buffy coat. These receptor sequences come from a woman between 18 and 70 years old with a cervical HPV16 infection that either progressed to CIN3+ or cleared (not recorded which).

On this clone itself: The read finishes 3 residues shy of the CDR3 end, and the germline J gene is used to complete it. The J gene is TRBJ1-1, the V gene TRBV28; TRBD1 matches at 7 bases. J lost 1 base, V lost 8 bases, and 4 bases had no gene match. This CDR3 has 13 amino acids. Germline V gives CDR1 MDHEN, CDR2 SYDVKM. The CDR3 region is CASRDSRNTEAFF. Partial CDR3 DNA: TGTGCCAGCCGGGACAGCCGGAACACTGAA. Full variable domain (outside the CDR3, taken from reference TRBV28 and TRBJ1-1): DVKVTQSSRYLVKRTGEKVFLECVQDMDHENMFWYRQDPGLGLRLIYFSYDVKMKEKGDIPEGYSVSREKKERFSLILESASTNQTSMYLCASRDSRNTEAFFGQGTRLTVV.

Worth noting for this clone: With the read ending 3 residues before the CDR3 end, the germline J gene is used to fill in that end. This rearrangement joins TRBV20-1 to TRBJ2-3; maybe TRBD1 (5 bases). The CDR3 is made up of 14 amino acids. CDR1 and CDR2 (germline): DFQATT, SNEGSKA (reference sequence). The CDR3 DNA, read in part, is TGCAGTGCTAGAGACCGACAGTTTCAAGAGACG. Amino acid sequence: CSARDRQFQET. In full, the CDR3 is CSARDRQFQETQYF.

A word on this clone: The read is 3 residues too short to cover the CDR3 end, so that end is filled in from the germline J gene. The chain carries TRBV7-3 and TRBJ2-5; 7 bases map to TRBD2. Germline loops: CDR1 SGHTA, CDR2 FQGTGA. There are 16 residues in the CDR3. The V and J ends lost 0 bases and 3 bases, in that order; junction bases with no gene match: 7. The part of the CDR3 DNA that was read is TGTGCCAGCAGCTTAACCCGCGCTAGCGGCAAAGAGACC. This codes for CASSLTRASGKET. The whole CDR3 sequence reads CASSLTRASGKETQYF.

In regard to this clone: The CDR3 end falls 3 residues outside the read, so it is completed with the germline J gene. This chain uses TRBV6-1 with TRBJ2-7; 7 bases map to TRBD2. Germline assignment: CDR1 MNHNS and CDR2 SASEGT. V dropped 4 bases and J dropped 6; count of bases not matched to a gene: 9. This CDR3 comprises 14 residues. The sequenced CDR3 bases are TGTGCCAGCAGTGCTTCCGGGGGGTTTGGCGAG. Translation: CASSASGGFGE. The CDR3 in full is CASSASGGFGEQYF.

Concerning this clone itself: The read falls 3 residues short of the CDR3 end, and the missing part is taken from the germline J gene. The chain has TRBV19 and TRBJ2-7, with TRBD1 identical over 10 bases. The germline CDR1 and CDR2 sequences are LNHDA and SQIVND (reference sequence). V lost 5 bases to trimming and J lost 3 bases; unmatched junction nucleotides: 13. The length of the CDR3 is 17 residues. CDR3 DNA (partial): TGTGCCAGTAGTGATCGATCCGGGACAGGGGCACTCTACGAG. It translates to CASSDRSGTGALYE. The complete CDR3 protein is CASSDRSGTGALYEQYF.

With respect to this clone: The CDR3 goes on 3 residues after the read ends, and that part is filled in from the germline J gene. The J gene is TRBJ2-1, the V gene TRBV11-2; 9 bases are a match to TRBD1. The junction had 7 bases not matched to a gene; V was cut back by 6 bases and J by 4 bases. Germline V gene sequence: CDR1 SGHAT, CDR2 FQNNGV. CDR3 size: 15 residues. CDR3 DNA, as far as it was read: TGTGCCAGCAGTTTGGACAGGGGTGTATACAATGAG. Amino acids: CASSLDRGVYNE. The full-length CDR3 reads as CASSLDRGVYNEQFF.

Turning to this clone: The DNA ends 3 residues before the CDR3 does, and the rest of the CDR3 is filled in from the germline J gene. The V and J genes are TRBV7-2 and TRBJ2-4; D remains unclear. Germline-derived CDR1 and CDR2 are SGHTA and FQGNSA. This CDR3 has 13 amino acids. The covered CDR3 bases are TGTGCCAGCAGCTTAGGACTGCAAGAGACT. This translates into CASSLGLQET. The whole CDR3 reads CASSLGLQETQYF.

A word on this clone: Read sequence stops 3 residues before the CDR3 end, and the germline J gene provides the missing end. The V call is TRBV20-1, the J call TRBJ2-1, with 11 positions matching TRBD2. The length of the CDR3 is 16 residues. CDR1 and CDR2 from the germline V gene are DFQATT and SNEGSKA (reference sequence). The trim removed 0 bases at V and 5 bases at J, leaving 6 bases unmatched. The DNA read from the CDR3 is TGCAGTGCTAGAGATACGGGGACTAGCGGTAACAATGAG. Protein: CSARDTGTSGNNE. Given in full, the CDR3 is CSARDTGTSGNNEQFF.

Comments on this clone: The CDR3 end falls 3 residues outside the read, so it is completed with the germline J gene. The rearrangement joins TRBV5-1 to TRBJ2-1; TRBD2 matches at 10 bases. V lost 9 bases and J lost 4; bases outside the gene matches: 7. Looked up from germline, CDR1 is SGHRS and CDR2 is YFSETQ. CDR3 length: 14 residues. The CDR3 here is CATKAGGPYNEQFF. Incomplete CDR3 DNA: TGCGCCACCAAAGCGGGAGGGCCGTACAATGAG.

In the case of this clone: The sequence runs out 3 residues before the end of the CDR3; the remainder is reconstructed from the germline J gene. The chain links TRBV18 to TRBJ1-2; D uncertain. CDR3 length: 12 amino acids. Germline loops: CDR1 KGHSH, CDR2 LQKENI. The CDR3 DNA, read in part, is TGTGCCAGCTCACCGAGCACAGATACC. Translating gives CASSPSTDT. The complete CDR3 sequence is CASSPSTDTYTF.

Incomplete CDR3 DNA: TGTGCCAGCTCAGGAGAGGGTCGAGAGACC. Its protein is CASSGEGRET. The entire CDR3 protein is CASSGEGRETQYF. The chain carries TRBV18 and TRBJ2-5, with D tentatively TRBD2 (5 bases). Coverage ceases 3 residues before the CDR3 finishes, and the germline J gene fills in the end. CDR3 length: 13 residues. The germline CDR1 and CDR2 sequences are KGHSH and LQKENI. Between the trimmed V and J ends, which lost 5 bases and 4 bases, there was a span of 11 bases.

To note about this clone: The read finishes 3 residues shy of the CDR3 end, and the germline J gene is used to complete it. J is TRBJ2-3 and V is TRBV3-1 (or the pseudogene TRBV3-2); the match to TRBD2 covers 8 bases. V lost 2 bases and J lost 2; bases outside the gene matches: 3. Germline values: CDR1 LGHDT, CDR2 YNNKEL (reference sequence). CDR3 size: 15 residues. The CDR3 bases that were read are TGTGCCAGCAGCCAACTAGCGGGTTACACAGATACG. Its protein is CASSQLAGYTDT. The full CDR3 reads CASSQLAGYTDTQYF.

As for this clone: The CDR3 end is not reached by the read, which stops 3 residues before it; the germline J gene fills it in. V usage is TRBV29-1 and J usage is TRBJ2-3, with 8 bases that match TRBD1. CDR3 length equals 15 residues. Germline CDR1 and CDR2: SQVTM and ANQGSEA. The CDR3 loop reads CSVEFTGGGGETQYF. CDR3 DNA, as far as it was read: TGCAGCGTTGAATTCACAGGGGGAGGAGGAGAGACG.

The covered CDR3 bases are TGTGCCAGCAGTTCCCCACAGGGTGGGAGCTATGGC. The encoded protein is CASSSPQGGSYG. The CDR3, in full, reads CASSSPQGGSYGYTF. The rearrangement links TRBV28 to TRBJ1-2, with D possibly being TRBD1 (6 bases). From the germline J gene comes the end of the CDR3, since the read stops 3 residues before it. Trimming left V 4 bases short and J 4 bases short, with 16 bases between. CDR1 MDHEN and CDR2 SYDVKM come from the germline V gene. The CDR3 has 15 residues.

About this clone: The sequenced fragment ends 3 residues before the CDR3 boundary, so the rest is inferred from the germline J gene. The V and J genes are TRBV18 and TRBJ2-4; D perhaps matches TRBD2 (7 bases). CDR1 is KGHSH, CDR2 LQKENI, per germline. This CDR3 contains 16 residues. The CDR3 region is CASSPGLGGPVYGQYF. The CDR3 bases that were read are TGTGCCAGCTCACCGGGGCTCGGGGGGCCGGTTTATGGT.

As regards this clone: The read ends 3 residues early relative to the CDR3; the germline J gene fills the gap. The chain carries TRBV7-9 and TRBJ1-2; no firm D call. This CDR3 spans 14 amino acids. The V gene's germline CDR1 is SEHNR and CDR2 FQNEAQ (reference sequence). Partial CDR3 DNA: TGTGCCAGCAGCTTAAGACTAGCCGAAGATGAC. Its protein is CASSLRLAEDD. The complete CDR3 reads CASSLRLAEDDYTF. Full variable domain (remainder filled in from reference TRBV7-9 and TRBJ1-2): DTGVSQNPRHKITKRGQNVTFRCDPISEHNRLYWYRQTLGQGPEFLTYFQNEAQLEKSRLLSDRFSAERPKGSFSTLEIQRTEQGDSAMYLCASSLRLAEDDYTFGSGTRLTVV.

As to this clone: The read terminates 3 residues ahead of where the CDR3 ends, so the germline J gene completes it. This chain uses TRBV19 with TRBJ1-2, with 7 bases lining up with TRBD1. Germline trimming cut 6 bases from V and 4 bases from J; bases unmatched to any gene: 8. This CDR3 has 14 residues. The germline V gene has CDR1 LNHDA and CDR2 SQIVND (reference sequence). CDR3 in amino acids: CASRVRGRTYGYTF. The covered CDR3 bases are TGTGCCAGTAGGGTGAGGGGGCGGACCTATGGC.

A word on this clone: The missing CDR3 end, 3 residues past where the read stops, is filled in from the germline J gene. The chain couples TRBV20-1 to TRBJ2-3, with D possibly matching TRBD2 (5 bases). Germline V CDR1 and CDR2: DFQATT, SNEGSKA (reference sequence). The CDR3 is 13 residues long. V lost 6 bases and J lost 0, with 10 bases in between. The CDR3 loop is CSARSGSTDTQYF. CDR3 DNA (partial): TGCAGTGCCAGAAGCGGAAGCACAGATACG.

As regards this clone: The CDR3 end falls 3 residues outside the read, so it is completed with the germline J gene. V usage is TRBV19 and J usage is TRBJ2-2; 7 nucleotides agree with TRBD2. Germline CDR1 LNHDA, CDR2 SQIVND (reference sequence). The CDR3 runs to 13 residues. Partial CDR3 DNA: TGTGCCAGTACTCTTAGCGGGCATGAAAAG. It is translated as CASTLSGHEK. The whole CDR3 protein reads CASTLSGHEKLFF.

With regard to this clone: The CDR3 end falls 3 residues outside the read, so it is completed with the germline J gene. The V gene is TRBV19, the J gene TRBJ1-2; the D gene is possibly TRBD1 (5 bases). Germline V gene lookup returns CDR1 LNHDA and CDR2 SQIVND (reference sequence). This CDR3 contains 18 residues. The CDR3 reads CASSFYLSTGTSTDTYTF. The sequenced CDR3 bases are TGTGCCAGTAGTTTCTACTTAAGCACCGGGACTAGCACAGATACC.

Of note for this clone: From the germline J gene comes the end of the CDR3, since the read stops 3 residues before it. The chain uses TRBV18 and TRBJ1-2; 7 bases are a match to TRBD1. The germline CDR1 and CDR2 sequences are KGHSH and LQKENI. CDR3 length: 14 amino acids. CDR3 in amino acids: CASSPTGSSYDYTF. The covered CDR3 bases are TGTGCCAGCTCACCGACAGGGAGCTCCTACGAC.

With respect to this clone: The DNA ends 3 residues before the CDR3 does, and the rest of the CDR3 is filled in from the germline J gene. The rearrangement uses TRBV2 and TRBJ1-2; 11 bases agree with TRBD1. Germline CDR1 and CDR2: SNHLY and FYNNEI. Trimming removed 5 bases from V and 4 bases from J; junction bases left unmatched: 6. The CDR3 spans 15 residues. CDR3 protein: CASSPDRGRSYGYTF. CDR3 DNA (partial): TGTGCCAGCAGTCCGGACAGGGGGCGAAGCTATGGC.

A word on this clone: The read comes to an end 3 residues before the CDR3 does, leaving the germline J gene to fill in the end. V usage is TRBV19 and J usage is TRBJ1-1; tentative D call: TRBD1 (5 bases). Germline CDR1 is LNHDA and CDR2 is SQIVND (reference sequence). The CDR3 consists of 14 residues. The CDR3 DNA, read in part, is TGTGCCAGTAGTATACGGGGGTTGAAAAACATT. Amino acids: CASSIRGLKNI. The whole CDR3 region reads CASSIRGLKNIAFF.